This T cell receptor (beta chain) emerged from a study of Graves' ophthalmopathy and Graves' hyperthyroidism. General observations from the study: With about 86% sensitivity and less than 83% specificity, a 13-signature model separated ophthalmopathy from stable hyperthyroidism. Blood repertoires reportedly contained most expanded thyroid clonotypes above 0.001 frequency.

Hyperthyroidism showing no ophthalmopathy within 18 months of follow-up was stable. Other autoimmune disease, uncontrolled infection, pregnancy and lactation led to exclusion. Germline CDR1 is SGHKS and CDR2 is YYEKEE (reference sequence). The CDR3 consists of 17 residues. The trim removed 0 bases at V and 6 bases at J, leaving 14 bases unmatched. In regard to this clonotype: What it binds is unknown. Given a much more abundant clone one base away, this may be a read error.

RNA transcripts provided the template for amplifying TCR beta CDR3 regions. RT-PCR was first run with HTBI primers, then multiplex PCR in a second round. Each CDR3 protein is one row after TCRdb ran MiXCR on the multiplex PCR reads. This sample has about 16,000 distinct CDR3 sequences; 46% occur once, and the top ten carry 25%. The sequence was collected from a woman aged 40 to 55 with stable Graves' hyperthyroidism. Sequencing used peripheral blood. The chain carries TRBV5-5 and TRBJ1-1, with TRBD1 identical over 7 bases. The CDR3 protein is CASSLEPGQHRDAEAFF. CDR3 DNA: TGTGCCAGCAGCTTGGAACCGGGACAGCATCGTGACGCTGAAGCTTTCTTT.